The 30 T cell receptor beta chains below come from one sample, sequenced in a study of blood T cells in healthy people across ages (dated by TCRdb to between 2015 and 2017). Libraries were built with 5' RACE. Instrument used: Illumina HiSeq 2500. A second PCR of roughly 6 to 11 cycles was run with a J-beta primer mix and a sample-barcoded 5' primer. TCRdb trimmed public reads at Q25 via fastp, called clones via MiXCR and kept in-frame beta chains. Each entry is one CDR3 protein sequence, shown with its most common DNA and genes. This sample holds hundreds of thousands of distinct CDR3 sequences; 25% to 30% were observed only once. The top ten hold approximately 15% of the sample. Sequencing used blood. The source is a woman of 80 years or more in good health.

In its sample, this clonotype was seen many times. The chain combines TRBV3-1 with TRBJ2-7; 9 bases are shared with TRBD2. Germline CDR1 LGHDT, CDR2 YNNKEL (reference sequence). The CDR3 runs to 16 residues. V dropped 4 bases and J dropped 1; count of bases not matched to a gene: 8. CDR3 loop: CASSPRRLAESYEQYF. CDR3 in DNA: TGTGCCAGCAGCCCCCGAAGACTAGCGGAATCCTACGAGCAGTACTTC.

The chain couples TRBV6-1 to TRBJ2-1, with TRBD2 identical over 9 bases. CDR3 length: 16 amino acids. V lost 4 bases and J lost 1; bases outside the gene matches: 5. CDR1 MNHNS and CDR2 SASEGT come from the germline V gene. The CDR3 protein is CASSVQRGESYNEQFF. Here the CDR3 DNA reads TGTGCCAGCAGTGTACAGCGGGGGGAGTCCTACAATGAGCAGTTCTTC.

This CDR3 is CASSLSRTSGGYEQYF. CDR3 DNA sequence: TGTGCCAGCAGCTTATCCCGGACTAGCGGGGGATACGAGCAGTACTTC. The V and J genes are TRBV7-2 and TRBJ2-5; the match to TRBD2 covers 13 bases. The better agreement between TRBJ2-7 and the DNA end casts doubt on the J call. This CDR3 is built from 16 residues. Germline V CDR1 and CDR2: SGHTA, FQGNSA.

The CDR3: CASSLFRQGYGYTF. The CDR3 nucleotides are TGTGCCAGCAGCTTGTTTCGGCAGGGCTATGGCTACACCTTC. The V gene is TRBV11-2, the J gene TRBJ1-2, with D perhaps TRBD1 (5 bases). The CDR3 sequence is 14 residues long. The V and J ends lost 3 bases and 4 bases respectively, with 12 bases between them. CDR1 SGHAT and CDR2 FQNNGV come from the germline V gene.

This clonotype appeared many times. The chain is built from TRBV7-2 and TRBJ2-6; D uncertain. CDR3 length equals 14 residues. CDR1 and CDR2 (germline): SGHTA, FQGNSA. V was trimmed by 5 bases and J by 5 bases, leaving 10 bases between them. CDR3 sequence reads: CASSTSSRANVLTF. Here the CDR3 DNA reads TGTGCCAGCAGCACCTCAAGCCGGGCCAACGTCCTGACTTTC.

V usage is TRBV18 and J usage is TRBJ1-4; 9 positions agree with TRBD1. After removal of 3 bases from V and 3 bases from J, the junction contained 8 bases not matched to a gene. The germline gives CDR1 KGHSH, CDR2 LQKENI. There are 17 residues in the CDR3. The CDR3 DNA follows: TGTGCCAGCTCACCGAGGACAGGGGCCTACCCTAATGAAAAACTGTTTTTT. It specifies CASSPRTGAYPNEKLFF.

This clonotype was seen repeatedly, ten times or more. This sequence joins TRBV20-1 and TRBJ1-1, with D unresolved. Trimming removed 2 bases at V and 8 bases at J, with 21 bases between. The CDR3 extends over 15 amino acids. Per germline, CDR1 DFQATT and CDR2 SNEGSKA (reference sequence). The CDR3 is CSARTDNPFPREAFF. In DNA, the CDR3 is TGCAGTGCTAGAACTGACAACCCTTTTCCCCGGGAAGCTTTCTTT.

This clonotype was counted many times. The chain combines TRBV11-2 with TRBJ2-3, with unresolved D. Germline lookup yields CDR1 SGHAT and CDR2 FQNNGV. Trimming stripped 2 bases from V and 4 bases from J, with 13 bases between. The CDR3 is 15 amino acids. This CDR3 is CASSLWIFSADTQYF. The CDR3 bases are TGTGCCAGCAGCTTATGGATTTTTTCTGCAGATACGCAGTATTTT.

This clonotype was observed a handful of times. The chain recombines TRBV30 with TRBJ2-7; tentatively, D is TRBD1 (6 bases). Germline CDR1 reads GTSNPN; CDR2 reads SVGIG (reference sequence). With 5 bases removed from V and 1 base from J, the gap between germline ends came to 9 bases. This CDR3 is 12 amino acids long. CDR3 bases: TGTGCCTGGGTACAGGGATCCTACGAGCAGTACTTC. This gives the protein CAWVQGSYEQYF.

V gene TRBV7-2 combines with J gene TRBJ2-2; D may be TRBD2 (7 bases). This CDR3 has 16 amino acids. V was trimmed by 7 bases and J by 5 bases, leaving 20 bases between them. CDR1 is SGHTA and CDR2 is FQGNSA in the germline V gene. This CDR3 reads CASTSIRGGGTGELFF. The CDR3 DNA reads TGTGCCAGCACCTCTATAAGGGGAGGGGGAACCGGGGAGCTGTTTTTT.

This clonotype was seen a handful of times. The chain is built from TRBV19 and TRBJ1-6; D possibly corresponds to TRBD1 (5 bases). V lost 2 bases to trimming and J lost 9 bases, with 17 bases between them. CDR1 and CDR2 (germline): LNHDA, SQIVND (reference sequence). The CDR3 is 16 residues long. The CDR3 region is CASSISGTQVGSPLHF. The CDR3 DNA reads TGTGCCAGTAGTATATCCGGGACCCAGGTCGGTTCACCCCTCCACTTT.

Ten or more counts support this clonotype. The V gene is TRBV20-1, the J gene TRBJ2-3, with 12 nucleotides matching TRBD2. The CDR3 is 14 residues long. Germline loops: CDR1 DFQATT, CDR2 SNEGSKA (reference sequence). The CDR3 nucleotides are TGCAGCGGACAGACTAGCGGGGGATCAGATACGCAGTATTTT. This translates into CSGQTSGGSDTQYF.

V gene TRBV7-2 combines with J gene TRBJ2-1, with 8 bases lining up with TRBD2. The CDR3 has 15 residues. The germline V gene encodes CDR1 SGHTA and CDR2 FQGNSA. Trimming took 0 bases from V and 12 from J; bases not matched to a gene: 10. The CDR3 DNA sequence: TGTGCCAGCAGCTTAGCACCGGGACTAGGTGTTGGGCAGTTCTTC. This gives the protein CASSLAPGLGVGQFF.

This clonotype was recorded many times. The genes are TRBV6-2 or TRBV6-3 and TRBJ2-1; D tentatively reads TRBD1 or TRBD2 (6 bases each). CDR1 MNHEY and CDR2 SVGEGT come from the germline V gene. The CDR3 consists of 15 residues. V was shortened by 0 bases and J by 6 bases, with 12 bases between the two germline ends. The CDR3 bases are TGTGCCAGCAGTTACTCGCCGGGGGCCACCAATGAGCAGTTCTTC. This encodes CASSYSPGATNEQFF.

This clonotype appeared many times. V gene TRBV5-1 combines with J gene TRBJ2-1; the D is unclear. The CDR3 consists of 15 residues. Trimming pared 4 bases from V and 7 bases from J, leaving 18 bases between. Germline CDR1 is SGHRS and CDR2 is YFSETQ. The CDR3 here is CASSIDGWFGNEQFF. As DNA, the CDR3 is TGCGCCAGCAGCATTGACGGGTGGTTTGGGAATGAGCAGTTCTTC.

There are many counts of this clonotype. The chain joins TRBV20-1 to TRBJ2-3; 10 bases align to TRBD2. Trimming at V came to 5 bases and at J to 7 bases, leaving 12 bases not matched to a gene. This CDR3 has 15 amino acids. In germline, CDR1 is DFQATT, CDR2 SNEGSKA (reference sequence). The CDR3 DNA follows: TGCAGTGCTGGGCGGGCAGCGGGGGGGCTAAATACGCAGTATTTT. Amino acid sequence: CSAGRAAGGLNTQYF.

As to this clonotype: A single base separates this from a much larger clone, so it may be a read error. The V gene is TRBV9, the J gene TRBJ2-1; D unresolved. The germline gives CDR1 SGDLS, CDR2 YYNGEE. The CDR3 is made up of 15 amino acids. The CDR3 is CASSDLGGTYDEQFF. The CDR3, as DNA: TGTGCCAGCAGCGATTTGGGTGGAACCTACGATGAGCAGTTCTTC.

Ten or more counts support this clonotype. The chain employs TRBV2 and TRBJ2-1; D not resolved. The CDR3 is 14 amino acids. The V gene lost 4 bases and the J gene lost 9 bases, with 16 bases spanning the gap. Germline values: CDR1 SNHLY, CDR2 FYNNEI. CDR3 DNA: TGTGCCAGCAGTGGGTATGGCGCGGCAAGTGAGCAGTTCTTC. This encodes CASSGYGAASEQFF.

This rearrangement joins TRBV5-5 to TRBJ2-3; D ambiguous. From germline, CDR1 is SGHKS and CDR2 YYEKEE (reference sequence). The length of the CDR3 is 12 residues. Trimming removed 5 bases from V and 13 bases from J, with 17 bases in between. For the CDR3, the DNA is TGTGCCAGCAGTCCCGATAGGTGGTTGGAGTATTTT. Its translation is CASSPDRWLEYF.

This chain uses TRBV30 with TRBJ1-1; D is ambiguous. Trimming stripped 4 bases from V and 3 bases from J, with 9 bases between. CDR3 length equals 12 residues. Per germline, CDR1 GTSNPN and CDR2 SVGIG (reference sequence). CDR3 sequence reads: CAWKEEDTEAFF. In DNA form, the CDR3 reads TGTGCCTGGAAGGAGGAGGACACTGAAGCTTTCTTT.

The rearrangement links TRBV20-1 to TRBJ1-4, with a tentative D call TRBD1 (5 bases). CDR1 and CDR2 from the germline V gene are DFQATT and SNEGSKA (reference sequence). CDR3 length: 13 residues. The V gene lost 5 bases and the J gene lost 3 bases, with 10 bases spanning the gap. The CDR3 loop reads CSAWGLSNEKLFF. The DNA for the CDR3 is TGCAGTGCTTGGGGCCTCTCTAATGAAAAACTGTTTTTT.

This clonotype was detected ten times or more. The rearrangement joins TRBV30 to TRBJ1-2, with 9 nucleotides matching TRBD1. Germline V gives CDR1 GTSNPN, CDR2 SVGIG (reference sequence). CDR3 length: 18 amino acids. V was clipped by 0 bases and J by 3 bases; unmatched bases: 14. CDR3 nucleotides: TGTGCCTGGAGTGTGGGGGTGTACAGGGGGCGAGGCGACTATGGCTACACCTTC. Translation: CAWSVGVYRGRGDYGYTF.

As for this clonotype: A much larger clone differs from this one at a single base, so this may be a read error. The rearrangement joins TRBV4-2 to TRBJ1-2, with D perhaps TRBD1 (6 bases). Trimming removed 0 bases at V and 6 bases at J, with 17 bases between. The CDR3 loop spans 16 amino acids. Germline CDR1 reads LGHNA; CDR2 reads YNFKEQ. The CDR3 DNA reads as TGTGCCAGCAGCCAAGATTACGGGGGGCTGGGAGATGGCTACACCTTC. This codes for CASSQDYGGLGDGYTF.

This clonotype was found a few times. The chain employs TRBV15 and TRBJ1-2; D not resolved. Germline V lookup: CDR1 LNHNV, CDR2 YYDKDF (reference sequence). The ends were cut back, 3 bases at V and 3 bases at J, with 8 bases in the middle. The CDR3 is made up of 13 amino acids. CDR3 protein: CATSRASDYGYTF. The CDR3 coding sequence is TGTGCCACCAGCAGGGCGTCGGACTATGGCTACACCTTC.

This clonotype was seen at least ten times. The rearrangement joins TRBV7-8 to TRBJ2-5; 8 bases match TRBD2. Germline trimming cut 10 bases from V and 3 bases from J; bases unmatched to any gene: 10. Germline-derived CDR1 and CDR2 are SGHVS and FQNEAQ. This CDR3 is built from 14 residues. The CDR3, as DNA: TGTGCCACTAAGAGGGGACTAGGGGAAGAGACCCAGTACTTC. As protein: CATKRGLGEETQYF. Together with reference TRBV7-8 and TRBJ2-5, the CDR3 gives the full variable domain: GAGVSQSPRYKVAKRGQDVALRCDPISGHVSLFWYQQALGQGPEFLTYFQNEAQLDKSGLPSDRFFAERPEGSVSTLKIQRTQQEDSAVYLCATKRGLGEETQYFGPGTRLLVL.

This clonotype was detected only a few times. The J gene is TRBJ2-3, the V gene TRBV20-1; 7 nucleotides match TRBD1. Germline V gene sequence: CDR1 DFQATT, CDR2 SNEGSKA (reference sequence). Trimming removed 4 bases from V and 2 bases from J; junction bases left unmatched: 6. The CDR3 runs to 14 residues. The CDR3 DNA reads as TGCAGTGCTACCGGGACAGAGCTCACAGATACGCAGTATTTT. Its translation: CSATGTELTDTQYF.

There are many counts of this clonotype. The rearrangement joins TRBV14 to TRBJ2-1; D is unclear. The CDR3 length is 11 residues. Germline values: CDR1 SGHDN, CDR2 FVKESK. Trimming pared 4 bases from V and 10 bases from J, leaving 8 bases between. CDR3 sequence: CASSRWSEQFF. CDR3 sequence (DNA): TGTGCCAGCAGCCGCTGGTCGGAGCAGTTCTTC.

The table lists this clonotype with many counts. The rearrangement uses TRBV24-1 and TRBJ2-3; D assignment may be TRBD1 or TRBD2 (5 bases each). The CDR3 contains 14 residues. V was clipped by 3 bases and J by 1 base, with 7 bases between them. Germline CDR1 and CDR2: KGHDR and SFDVKD. CDR3 nucleotide sequence: TGTGCCACCAGTGATCGGGGCGGCACAGATACGCAGTATTTT. This codes for CATSDRGGTDTQYF.

This clonotype was detected many times. CDR3 nucleotides: TGTGCCAGCAGCTTGGGGACAGGGCGCGGCAATCAGCCCCAGCATTTT. Protein sequence: CASSLGTGRGNQPQHF. This sequence joins TRBV5-6 and TRBJ1-5, with 8 bases that match TRBD1. Germline V gene data show CDR1 as SGHDT and CDR2 as YYEEEE. V was clipped by 0 bases and J by 2 bases; unmatched bases: 4. The CDR3 sequence is 16 residues long.

This clonotype has just a few counts. A clone one base away is much larger, so this may be a read error. The rearrangement links TRBV20-1 to TRBJ2-3; unclear D gene. CDR3 length: 16 amino acids. Between the trimmed V and J ends, which lost 0 bases and 1 base, there was a span of 14 bases. CDR1 and CDR2 (germline): DFQATT, SNEGSKA (reference sequence). CDR3: CSARDGHSSGTDTQYF. CDR3 bases: TGCAGTGCTAGAGACGGGCACTCCTCTGGCACAGATACGCAGTATTTT.